Reported below is one T cell receptor beta chain. Its antigen is currently unknown. The CDR3 runs 15 residues. Trimming stripped 2 bases from V and 3 bases from J, with 13 bases between. Looked up from germline, CDR1 is SGHDT and CDR2 is YYEEEE. The source of the sample is a study of T-cell reconstitution after alpha-beta-depleted transplantation in children. Study-wide results and caveats: When one year had passed after transplant, most T-cell counts and diversity came from newly produced T cells. The study traced high day-60 TCRbeta diversity in some patients to surviving recipient T cells and thymic progenitors. It was reported that alpha-beta T cells came from several hundred expanded graft clones (about two months after transplant).

It was with unique molecular identifiers that the TCRbeta library was prepared. TCRdb reprocessed the PCR reads with MiXCR, giving one entry per CDR3 protein. This sample has about 980,000 distinct CDR3 sequences, with about 29% found just once. The chain combines TRBV5-6 with TRBJ2-3; possible D gene TRBD2, 6 bases. The sequenced sample was PBMCs, mostly from graft donor cells, obtained 360 days after TCRalphabeta/CD19-depleted stem cell transplant. The TCR originated in a boy younger than two who had a stem cell transplant for SCID, so the T cells may come from the graft donor. The CDR3 protein is CASSLGGVRTDTQYF. CDR3 in DNA: TGTGCCAGCAGCTTAGGAGGGGTTAGGACAGATACGCAGTATTTT.